The clone carrying this TCR beta chain was found once. Its cognate antigen is unknown. This specimen belongs to a study of cytotoxic CD8 clonotypes in ibrutinib-treated CLL. On the study more broadly: The subjects consisted of about 10 relapsed/refractory and roughly 15 treatment-naive individuals, with roughly 17 IGHV unmutated. Findings of the study overall: The study found clonality rose at ibrutinib response, then fell toward baseline at progression. Higher circulating CD8+ T-cell counts strongly accompanied higher baseline clonality, above age-matched healthy donors.

Depth targeted 1 in 200,000 to 1 in 1 million T cells, averaging 10x coverage per clonotype. The assay was immunoSEQ multiplex PCR, and TCRdb's table has in-frame clones only and misses some. Of 30,000 to 40,000 clones listed, 69% are singletons. Germline values: CDR1 MDHEN, CDR2 SYDVKM. The CDR3 runs 13 residues. Trimming removed 3 bases from V and 8 bases from J, with 11 bases in between. The receptor's source is a human donor with chronic lymphocytic leukemia. Sequenced here: PBMCs, sampled before ibrutinib treatment. The genes are TRBV28 and TRBJ2-1; possibly TRBD1 for D (6 bases). CDR3 amino acids: CASSFQGNDEQFF. CDR3 in DNA: TGTGCCAGCAGTTTCCAGGGGAACGATGAGCAGTTCTTC. Full variable domain (outside the CDR3, taken from reference TRBV28 and TRBJ2-1): DVKVTQSSRYLVKRTGEKVFLECVQDMDHENMFWYRQDPGLGLRLIYFSYDVKMKEKGDIPEGYSVSREKKERFSLILESASTNQTSMYLCASSFQGNDEQFFGPGTRLTVL.